Here is one TCR beta chain with its context. The antigen remains unidentified. The V gene lost 0 bases and the J gene lost 4 bases, with 10 bases spanning the gap. The CDR3 consists of 15 residues. Germline assignment: CDR1 MNHEY and CDR2 SVGEGT. This entry belongs to a study of glioma-infiltrating T cells. Points from the study as a whole: Non-neoplastic patients had below-expected tissue-blood divergence, while all gliomas exceeded expectation.

TCR alpha and beta CDR3 regions were amplified from RNA using iRepertoire nested multiplex PCR. MiXCR, applied by TCRdb to the multiplex PCR reads, yields one record per CDR3 protein. The sample includes about 17,000 distinct CDR3 sequences, 55% to 70% of them seen just once. V and J are TRBV6-2 or TRBV6-3 and TRBJ1-5; maybe TRBD1 (6 bases). This receptor was identified in a human donor with low-grade glioma or glioblastoma, undergoing nonglioma brain surgery, or in good health (not recorded which). The sequencing sample was made of glioma tissue, nonneoplastic brain tissue, or PBMCs (not recorded which). CDR3 amino acids: CASSYSGGQNQPQHF. For the CDR3, the DNA is TGTGCCAGCAGTTACTCCGGGGGGCAAAATCAGCCCCAGCATTTT.